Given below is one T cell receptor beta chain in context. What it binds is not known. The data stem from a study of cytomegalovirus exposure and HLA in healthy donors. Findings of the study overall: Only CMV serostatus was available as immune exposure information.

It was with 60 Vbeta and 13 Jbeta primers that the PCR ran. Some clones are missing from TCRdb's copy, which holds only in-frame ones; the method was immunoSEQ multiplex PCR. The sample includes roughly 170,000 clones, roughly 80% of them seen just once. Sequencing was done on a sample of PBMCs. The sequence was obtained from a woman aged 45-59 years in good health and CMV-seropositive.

The DNA of the CDR3 is TGTGCCAGTAGTATCACTCAGGGGGGCTATGGCTACACCTTC. Amino acid sequence: CASSITQGGYGYTF. This rearrangement joins TRBV19 to TRBJ1-2; 7 positions match TRBD1. The length of the CDR3 is 14 residues. Germline V gives CDR1 LNHDA, CDR2 SQIVND (reference sequence). Trimming removed 3 bases from V and 4 bases from J; junction bases left unmatched: 5.